This T cell receptor beta chain was captured by sequencing in a study of blood T cell repertoires in COVID-19. Study-wide context: From the United States, Italy and Spain came samples of acute and convalescent COVID-19. T cells, B-cell-depleted T cells, or PBMCs supplied cDNA or gDNA.

This CDR3 spans 14 amino acids. Germline CDR1 is SEHNR and CDR2 is FQNEAQ (reference sequence). Authors' processing steps: Amplification from reference gene primers served as the basis for estimated nucleated cell counts. Here immunoSEQ multiplex PCR was the method, and the copy in TCRdb shows in-frame clones only, minus some. V, J and clone size are taken as reported in that table, and D and trimming were inferred from the DNA itself. The data contain 300,000 to 400,000 clones, roughly 89% of them seen just once; the ten biggest clones take up 2.5% to 4%. Of note for this clone: The junction differs from germline at one of its ends, possibly a read error.

The chain combines TRBV7-9 with TRBJ1-2; tentative D call: TRBD1 (5 bases). Input material: peripheral blood. This receptor was identified in a woman under 30 who had recovered from COVID-19. Here the CDR3 reads CASSLEGFNSGYTF. The CDR3 bases are TGTGCCAGCAGCTTAGAGGGGTTTAACTCTGGCTACACCTTC.